This TCR beta chain was identified in a study of shared clonotypes between healthy human individuals. Study in general: Three plates each covered CD4 naive and memory; CD8 naive two, CD8 memory one. Study-wide results and caveats: Shared clonotypes: about 5% naive CD4, approximately 3.4% naive CD8, less than 2.5% memory CD4, more than 0.3% memory CD8.

Assay runs were performed at deep level. Assay: immunoSEQ multiplex PCR; the TCRdb copy retains only in-frame clones and omits some. The table has about 980,000 clones, over 60% seen once. The V gene lost 1 base and the J gene lost 3 bases, with 15 bases spanning the gap. This CDR3 region has 16 residues. CDR1 is SGHRS, CDR2 YFSETQ, per germline. Note on this clone: The antigen remains undetermined.

Sequencing was performed on memory CD4+ T cells sorted from blood. Subset indicated: CD45RA-negative fraction. V and J are TRBV5-1 and TRBJ2-3; a weak D match, TRBD1 (6 bases). This clonotype was obtained from a man between 18 and 29 years old in good health. The CDR3 protein is CASSLNAGATTDTQYF. The CDR3 nucleotides are TGCGCCAGCAGCTTGAACGCAGGGGCGACTACAGATACGCAGTATTTT.